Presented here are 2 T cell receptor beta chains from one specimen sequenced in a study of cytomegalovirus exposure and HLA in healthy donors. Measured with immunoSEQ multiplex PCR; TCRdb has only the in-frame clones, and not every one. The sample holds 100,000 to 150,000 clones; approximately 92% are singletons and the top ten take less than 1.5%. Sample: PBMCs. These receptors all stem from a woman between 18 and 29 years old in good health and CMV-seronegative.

CDR3 sequence (DNA): TGTGCCTGCATCCGGGACTCGAGCTCCTACGAGCAGTACTTC. This sequence encodes CACIRDSSSYEQYF. The chain has TRBV30 and TRBJ2-7; a possible D gene is TRBD2 (6 bases). The CDR3 totals 14 residues. In germline, CDR1 is GTSNPN, CDR2 SVGIG (reference sequence). With 6 bases removed from V and 0 bases from J, the gap between germline ends came to 15 bases.

CDR3 residues: CASSPVGGYEQYF. CDR3 DNA sequence: TGTGCCAGCAGCCCGGTCGGGGGGTACGAGCAGTACTTC. The chain employs TRBV9 and TRBJ2-7; 7 positions match TRBD2. Trimming at V came to 4 bases and at J to 4 bases, leaving 5 bases not matched to a gene. Looked up from germline, CDR1 is SGDLS and CDR2 is YYNGEE. The CDR3 extends over 13 amino acids.